This T cell receptor (beta chain) was recorded in a study of T cell responses to AZD1222 COVID-19 vaccine. Germline CDR1 reads MNHNS; CDR2 reads SASEGT. Trimming took off 5 bases at V and 3 bases at J, with 9 bases between the two ends. CDR3 length: 13 amino acids. The study, taken as a whole, reports: Baseline testing showed seropositivity in only 6 or 7 AZD1222 recipients.

Produced via immunoSEQ multiplex PCR; TCRdb's table is partial and in-frame only. The table lists about 85,000 clones, around 85% of them singletons. Comment on this clone: Its antigen is undetermined.

This receptor was obtained from an adult who received the AZD1222 COVID-19 vaccine. Here the sequenced sample was peripheral blood, taken 28 days after the second AZD1222 dose. The rearrangement uses TRBV6-1 and TRBJ2-3; D is perhaps TRBD2 (5 bases). The CDR3 protein is CASSPPGTDTQYF. The CDR3 region has the DNA TGTGCCAGCAGTCCCCCGGGAACAGATACGCAGTATTTT.